Below, 17 T cell receptor beta chains from the same sample are listed, as sequenced in a study of cytomegalovirus exposure and HLA in healthy donors. With 60 Vbeta and 13 Jbeta primers, the PCR was carried out. Sequencing used immunoSEQ multiplex PCR; TCRdb keeps in-frame clones, though not all of them. The sample holds over 100,000 clones; 73% are singletons and the top ten take approximately 8.4%. The sample taken for sequencing was PBMCs. The receptors here all came from a man between 35 and 55 years old in good health and CMV-seronegative.

This chain links TRBV9 with TRBJ2-3; 12 bases match TRBD2. The CDR3 is made up of 16 amino acids. Germline loops: CDR1 SGDLS, CDR2 YYNGEE. Trimming took 1 base from V and 3 from J; bases not matched to a gene: 3. The DNA of the CDR3 is TGTGCCAGCAGCGTAACACTAGCGGGGGGAACAGATACGCAGTATTTT. Its protein product is CASSVTLAGGTDTQYF.

This rearrangement joins TRBV15 to TRBJ2-3; 9 bases are a match to TRBD1. The germline CDR1 and CDR2 sequences are LNHNV and YYDKDF (reference sequence). The CDR3 length is 14 residues. The ends lost 7 bases at V and 6 bases at J; junction bases unmatched: 8. CDR3 sequence: CATTLDRGRDTQYF. The CDR3 coding sequence is TGTGCCACCACCCTGGACAGGGGAAGGGATACGCAGTATTTT.

This clone appeared once. The V gene is TRBV9, the J gene TRBJ1-3; the D gene is possibly TRBD1 (6 bases). CDR3 length: 15 residues. V lost 9 bases and J lost 2, with 18 bases in between. Germline-derived CDR1 and CDR2 are SGDLS and YYNGEE. CDR3 loop: CATSTGESTGNTIYF. For the CDR3, the DNA is TGTGCCACCTCGACAGGCGAGAGTACTGGAAACACCATATATTTT.

V and J are TRBV7-3 and TRBJ2-1; possible D gene TRBD1, 5 bases. CDR1 and CDR2 (germline): SGHTA, FQGTGA. V was clipped by 6 bases and J by 5 bases, with 17 bases between them. This CDR3 region has 15 residues. Here the CDR3 reads CASSLSGATNNEQFF. CDR3 coding DNA: TGTGCCAGCAGTCTTTCTGGGGCCACCAACAATGAGCAGTTCTTC.

The chain recombines TRBV5-1 with TRBJ1-4, with D tentatively TRBD1 (5 bases). The CDR3 length is 13 residues. With 0 bases removed from V and 7 bases from J, the gap between germline ends came to 7 bases. CDR1 SGHRS and CDR2 YFSETQ come from the germline V gene. The CDR3 here is CASSLGQSEKLFF. Here the CDR3 DNA reads TGCGCCAGCAGCTTGGGACAGTCTGAAAAACTGTTTTTT.

V and J are TRBV11-2 and TRBJ1-1; tentatively, D is TRBD1 (5 bases). CDR3 size: 15 residues. Trimming left V 1 base short and J 5 bases short, with 14 bases between. Germline V gives CDR1 SGHAT, CDR2 FQNNGV. The CDR3 sequence is CASSLVGRGRTEAFF. The DNA for the CDR3 is TGTGCCAGCAGCTTAGTGGGTAGGGGCAGGACTGAAGCTTTCTTT.

The rearrangement uses TRBV6-6 and TRBJ2-1, with 9 bases that match TRBD2. In germline, CDR1 is MNHNY, CDR2 SVGAGI (reference sequence). The CDR3 loop spans 16 amino acids. The V gene end was trimmed by 0 bases and the J gene end by 3 bases; junction bases not matched to a gene: 3. CDR3 region: CASSYSKLAGYNEQFF. The CDR3 DNA follows: TGTGCCAGCAGTTACTCGAAACTAGCGGGCTACAATGAGCAGTTCTTC.

The rearrangement joins TRBV7-9 to TRBJ2-7; unclear D gene. With 5 bases removed from V and 4 bases from J, the gap between germline ends came to 6 bases. CDR1 SEHNR and CDR2 FQNEAQ come from the germline V gene (reference sequence). The CDR3 extends over 11 amino acids. For the CDR3, the DNA is TGTGCCAGCAGCCCGCAGTACGAGCAGTACTTC. It encodes CASSPQYEQYF. The whole variable domain, filled in from reference TRBV7-9 and TRBJ2-7, reads DTGVSQNPRHKITKRGQNVTFRCDPISEHNRLYWYRQTLGQGPEFLTYFQNEAQLEKSRLLSDRFSAERPKGSFSTLEIQRTEQGDSAMYLCASSPQYEQYFGPGTRLTVT.

This clone was seen only a few times. This rearrangement joins TRBV7-2 to TRBJ2-1, with 7 bases that match TRBD2. V trimming: 0 bases; J trimming: 6 bases; junction bases outside the gene matches: 2. In germline, CDR1 is SGHTA, CDR2 FQGNSA. This CDR3 has 14 residues. The CDR3: CASSLAGEGNEQFF. CDR3 nucleotide sequence: TGTGCCAGCAGCTTAGCAGGGGAGGGCAATGAGCAGTTCTTC.

J is TRBJ2-3 and V is TRBV7-2; D unclear. Germline CDR1 is SGHTA and CDR2 is FQGNSA. The CDR3 is 15 amino acids. V was clipped by 2 bases and J by 0 bases, with 9 bases between them. Here the CDR3 DNA reads TGTGCCAGCAGCTTATTGCATAGTAGCACAGATACGCAGTATTTT. It encodes CASSLLHSSTDTQYF.

The V and J genes are TRBV4-2 and TRBJ2-3, with TRBD2 identical over 8 bases. The V gene end was trimmed by 4 bases and the J gene end by 5 bases; junction bases not matched to a gene: 5. Germline assignment: CDR1 LGHNA and CDR2 YNFKEQ. The CDR3 runs to 14 residues. This CDR3 reads CASSRGLVGDTQYF. The CDR3 DNA reads as TGTGCCAGCAGCCGGGGACTAGTTGGAGATACGCAGTATTTT.

The genes are TRBV5-4 and TRBJ2-2, with D tentatively TRBD1 (5 bases). Trimming removed 0 bases from V and 3 bases from J, with 21 bases in between. The CDR3 contains 19 residues. Germline lookup yields CDR1 SGHNT and CDR2 YYREEE (reference sequence). This CDR3 is CASSLVLGAGLLDTGELFF. The CDR3 nucleotides are TGTGCCAGCAGCTTGGTCTTAGGGGCAGGGCTGCTGGACACCGGGGAGCTGTTTTTT. The full variable domain, in which reference TRBV5-4 and TRBJ2-2 provide the parts outside the CDR3, is ETGVTQSPTHLIKTRGQQVTLRCSSQSGHNTVSWYQQALGQGPQFIFQYYREEENGRGNFPPRFSGLQFPNYSSELNVNALELDDSALYLCASSLVLGAGLLDTGELFFGEGSRLTVL.

V is TRBV25-1 and J is TRBJ1-2; 7 nucleotides match TRBD1. Germline V gene data show CDR1 as MGHDK and CDR2 as SYGVNS. The CDR3 totals 11 residues. Trimming removed 7 bases from V and 8 bases from J; junction bases left unmatched: 4. The CDR3 region is CASKGGRGYTF. The CDR3 nucleotides read TGTGCCAGCAAAGGGGGCAGGGGCTACACCTTC.

This chain links TRBV9 with TRBJ2-6, with a tentative D call TRBD1 (5 bases). CDR1 is SGDLS and CDR2 is YYNGEE in the germline V gene. CDR3 size: 16 residues. V was pared by 4 bases and J by 2 bases, with 13 bases between. DNA of the CDR3: TGTGCCAGCAGCCCTGGGGCTGAAACTGGGGCCAACGTCCTGACTTTC. This gives the protein CASSPGAETGANVLTF.

The rearrangement uses TRBV12-5 and TRBJ2-1; 7 bases map to TRBD2. The CDR3 is 15 amino acids. Germline V gene sequence: CDR1 LGHNT, CDR2 FRNRAP. J was trimmed by 5 bases and V by 3 bases; bases with no gene match: 7. CDR3 protein: CASGFGTSVNNEQFF. Here the CDR3 DNA reads TGTGCTAGTGGTTTTGGAACTAGCGTAAACAATGAGCAGTTCTTC.

CDR3 coding DNA: TGCAGCGTCTACGGACAGCCCCAGGGGGGCTACACCTTC. Translated, it gives CSVYGQPQGGYTF. The rearrangement links TRBV29-1 to TRBJ1-2; TRBD1 might be the D (6 bases). CDR3 length: 13 residues. V was shortened by 6 bases and J by 8 bases, with 19 bases between the two germline ends. The germline gives CDR1 SQVTM, CDR2 ANQGSEA.

V gene TRBV15 combines with J gene TRBJ2-5, with a tentative D call TRBD2 (6 bases). The CDR3 runs to 14 residues. The V gene's germline CDR1 is LNHNV and CDR2 YYDKDF (reference sequence). V lost 1 base, J lost 1 base, and 7 bases lay in between. The CDR3 sequence: CATSRAGGQETQYF. CDR3 bases: TGTGCCACCAGCAGAGCCGGGGGCCAAGAGACCCAGTACTTC.